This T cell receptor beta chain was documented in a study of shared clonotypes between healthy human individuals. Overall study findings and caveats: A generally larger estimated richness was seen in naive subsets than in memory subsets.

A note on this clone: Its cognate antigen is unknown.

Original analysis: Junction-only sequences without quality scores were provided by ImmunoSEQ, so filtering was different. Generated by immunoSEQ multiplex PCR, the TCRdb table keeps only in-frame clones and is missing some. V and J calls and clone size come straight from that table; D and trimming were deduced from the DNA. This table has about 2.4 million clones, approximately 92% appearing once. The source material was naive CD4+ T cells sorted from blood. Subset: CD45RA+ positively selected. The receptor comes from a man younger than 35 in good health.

The CDR3 coding sequence is TGTGCCTGGAGTGAAACAGACTACGAGCAGTACTTC. Translation gives CAWSETDYEQYF. This chain connects TRBV30 to TRBJ2-7; D gene unclear. This CDR3 comprises 12 residues. The V and J ends lost 1 base and 3 bases respectively, with 7 bases between them. The germline CDR1 and CDR2 sequences are GTSNPN and SVGIG (reference sequence).